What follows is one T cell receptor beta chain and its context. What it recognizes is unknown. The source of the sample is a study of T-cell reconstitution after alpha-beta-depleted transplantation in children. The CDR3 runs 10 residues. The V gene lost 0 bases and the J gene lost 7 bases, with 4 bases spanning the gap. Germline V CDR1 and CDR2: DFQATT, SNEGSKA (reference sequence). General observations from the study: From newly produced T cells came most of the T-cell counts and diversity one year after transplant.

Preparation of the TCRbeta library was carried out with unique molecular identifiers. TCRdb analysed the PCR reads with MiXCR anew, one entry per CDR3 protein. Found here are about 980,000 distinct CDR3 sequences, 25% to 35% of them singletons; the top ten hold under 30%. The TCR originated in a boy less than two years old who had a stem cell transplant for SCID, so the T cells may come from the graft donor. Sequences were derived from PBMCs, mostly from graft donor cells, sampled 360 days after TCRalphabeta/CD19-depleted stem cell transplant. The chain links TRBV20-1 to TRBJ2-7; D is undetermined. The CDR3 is CSARDREQYF. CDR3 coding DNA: TGCAGTGCTAGAGATCGGGAGCAGTACTTC.